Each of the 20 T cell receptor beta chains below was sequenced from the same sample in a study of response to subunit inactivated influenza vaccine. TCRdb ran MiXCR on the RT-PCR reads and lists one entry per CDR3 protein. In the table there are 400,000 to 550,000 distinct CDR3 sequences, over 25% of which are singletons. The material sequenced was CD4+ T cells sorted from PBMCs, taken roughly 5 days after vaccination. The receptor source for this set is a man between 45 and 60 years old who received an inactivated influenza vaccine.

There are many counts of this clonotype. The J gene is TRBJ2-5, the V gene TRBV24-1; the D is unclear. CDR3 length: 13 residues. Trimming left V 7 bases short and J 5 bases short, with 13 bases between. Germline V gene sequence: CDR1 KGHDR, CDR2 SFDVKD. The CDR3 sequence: CATSPDWGETQYF. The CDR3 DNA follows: TGTGCCACCAGCCCCGATTGGGGTGAGACCCAGTACTTC.

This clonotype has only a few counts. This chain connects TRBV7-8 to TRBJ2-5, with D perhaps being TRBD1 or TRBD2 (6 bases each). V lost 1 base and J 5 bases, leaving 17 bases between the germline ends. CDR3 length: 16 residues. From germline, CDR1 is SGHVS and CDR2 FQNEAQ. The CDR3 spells CASSLGAGEVRETQYF. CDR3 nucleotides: TGTGCCAGCAGCTTAGGTGCAGGGGAGGTGAGGGAGACCCAGTACTTC.

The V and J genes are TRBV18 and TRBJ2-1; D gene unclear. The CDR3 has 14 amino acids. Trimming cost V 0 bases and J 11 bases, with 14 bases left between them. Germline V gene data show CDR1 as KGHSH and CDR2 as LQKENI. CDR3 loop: CASSPPSSSQQQFF. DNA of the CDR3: TGTGCCAGCTCACCACCCTCCTCGAGCCAGCAGCAGTTCTTC.

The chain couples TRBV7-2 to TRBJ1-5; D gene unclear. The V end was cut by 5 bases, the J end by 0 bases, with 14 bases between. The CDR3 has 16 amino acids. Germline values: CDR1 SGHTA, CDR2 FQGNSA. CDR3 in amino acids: CASSPEGRYSNQPQHF. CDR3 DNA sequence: TGTGCCAGCAGCCCCGAGGGCAGATATAGCAATCAGCCCCAGCATTTT.

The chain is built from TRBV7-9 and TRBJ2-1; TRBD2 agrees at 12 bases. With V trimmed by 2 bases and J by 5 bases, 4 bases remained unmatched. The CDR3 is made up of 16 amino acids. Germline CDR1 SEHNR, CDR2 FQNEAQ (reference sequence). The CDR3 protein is CASSLKASGGDNEQFF. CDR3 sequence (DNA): TGTGCCAGCAGCTTAAAGGCTAGCGGGGGGGACAATGAGCAGTTCTTC.

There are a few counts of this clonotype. The CDR3 loop reads CASSPRGGGYEQYF. CDR3 DNA sequence: TGTGCCAGCTCACCTCGGGGAGGGGGATACGAGCAGTACTTC. The chain carries TRBV18 and TRBJ2-7, with D perhaps matching TRBD2 (7 bases). Trimming shortened V by 3 bases and J by 4 bases, and 13 bases separated the two germline ends. The germline gives CDR1 KGHSH, CDR2 LQKENI. The CDR3 sequence is 14 residues long.

The CDR3 DNA reads as TGTGCCAGCTCACTTCAACGCGAAACCGAGCAGTACTTC. Translation: CASSLQRETEQYF. The chain has TRBV18 and TRBJ2-7; unclear D gene. The CDR3 spans 13 residues. Germline V CDR1 and CDR2: KGHSH, LQKENI. V was trimmed by 4 bases and J by 6 bases, leaving 13 bases between them.

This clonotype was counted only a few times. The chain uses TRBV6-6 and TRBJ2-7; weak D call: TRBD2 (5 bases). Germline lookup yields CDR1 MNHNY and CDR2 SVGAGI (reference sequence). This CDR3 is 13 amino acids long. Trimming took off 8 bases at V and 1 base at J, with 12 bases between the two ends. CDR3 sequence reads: CASHQSGSYEQYF. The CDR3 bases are TGTGCCAGCCACCAGAGCGGATCCTACGAGCAGTACTTC.

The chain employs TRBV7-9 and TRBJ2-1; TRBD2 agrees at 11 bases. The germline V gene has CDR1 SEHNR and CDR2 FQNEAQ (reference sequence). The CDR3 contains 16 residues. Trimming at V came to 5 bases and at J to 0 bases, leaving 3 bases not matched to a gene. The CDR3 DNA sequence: TGTGCCAGCAGCATTACTAGCGGGAGCTCCTACAATGAGCAGTTCTTC. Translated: CASSITSGSSYNEQFF.

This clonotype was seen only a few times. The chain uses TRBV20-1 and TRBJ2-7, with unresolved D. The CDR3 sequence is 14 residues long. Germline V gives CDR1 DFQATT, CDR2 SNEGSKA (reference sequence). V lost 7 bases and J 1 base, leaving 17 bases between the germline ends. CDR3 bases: TGCAGTGTTATGAAGACTCTGACTTCCTACGAGCAGTACTTC. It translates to CSVMKTLTSYEQYF.

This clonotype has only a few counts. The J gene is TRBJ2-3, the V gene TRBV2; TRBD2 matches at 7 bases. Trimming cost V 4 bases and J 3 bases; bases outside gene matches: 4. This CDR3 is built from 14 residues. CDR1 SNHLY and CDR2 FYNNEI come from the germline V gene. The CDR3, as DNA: TGTGCCAGCAGTGTTCTAGCGGTGACAGATACGCAGTATTTT. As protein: CASSVLAVTDTQYF.

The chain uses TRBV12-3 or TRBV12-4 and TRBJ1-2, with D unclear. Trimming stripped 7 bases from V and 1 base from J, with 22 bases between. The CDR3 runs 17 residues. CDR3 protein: CASIPPSGLGINYGYTF. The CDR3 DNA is TGTGCCAGCATCCCTCCTTCCGGCCTAGGAATTAACTATGGCTACACCTTC.

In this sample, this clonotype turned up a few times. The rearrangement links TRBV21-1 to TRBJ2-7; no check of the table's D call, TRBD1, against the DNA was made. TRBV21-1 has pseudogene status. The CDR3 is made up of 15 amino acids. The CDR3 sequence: CASSFVLPGMYEQYF. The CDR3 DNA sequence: TGTGCCAGCAGCTTTGTCCTCCCGGGAATGTACGAGCAGTACTTC.

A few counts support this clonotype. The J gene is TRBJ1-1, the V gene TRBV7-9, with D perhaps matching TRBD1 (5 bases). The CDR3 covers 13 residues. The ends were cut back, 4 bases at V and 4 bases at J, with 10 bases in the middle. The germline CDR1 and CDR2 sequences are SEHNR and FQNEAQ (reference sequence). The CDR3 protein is CASSYQGSTEAFF. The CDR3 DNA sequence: TGTGCCAGCAGCTATCAGGGTAGCACTGAAGCTTTCTTT.

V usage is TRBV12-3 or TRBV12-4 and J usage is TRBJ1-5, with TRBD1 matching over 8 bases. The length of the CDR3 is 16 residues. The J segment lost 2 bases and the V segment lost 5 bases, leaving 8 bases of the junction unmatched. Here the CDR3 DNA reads TGTGCCAGCAGTCACCGACAGGGGACGGGCAATCAGCCCCAGCATTTT. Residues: CASSHRQGTGNQPQHF.

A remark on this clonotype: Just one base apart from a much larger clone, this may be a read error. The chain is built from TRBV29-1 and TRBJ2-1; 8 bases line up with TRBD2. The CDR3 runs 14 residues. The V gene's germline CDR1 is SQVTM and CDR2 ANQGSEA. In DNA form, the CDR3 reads TGCAGCGTTGCCTCGGGAGGGCGGGGCAATGAGCAGTCCTTC. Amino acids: CSVASGGRGNEQSF.

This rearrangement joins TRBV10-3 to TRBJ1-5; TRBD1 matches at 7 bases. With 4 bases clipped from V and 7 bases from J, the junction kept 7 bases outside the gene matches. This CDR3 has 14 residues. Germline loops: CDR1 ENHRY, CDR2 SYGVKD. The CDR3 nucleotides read TGTGCCATCAGTGCCAGACAGGGAGGCCAGCCCCAGCATTTT. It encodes CAISARQGGQPQHF.

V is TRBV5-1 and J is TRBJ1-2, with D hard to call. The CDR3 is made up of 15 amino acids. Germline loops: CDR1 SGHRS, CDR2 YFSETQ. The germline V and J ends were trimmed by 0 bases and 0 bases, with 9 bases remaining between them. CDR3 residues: CASSLEAQPNYGYTF. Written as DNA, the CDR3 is TGCGCCAGCAGCTTGGAAGCACAACCTAACTATGGCTACACCTTC.

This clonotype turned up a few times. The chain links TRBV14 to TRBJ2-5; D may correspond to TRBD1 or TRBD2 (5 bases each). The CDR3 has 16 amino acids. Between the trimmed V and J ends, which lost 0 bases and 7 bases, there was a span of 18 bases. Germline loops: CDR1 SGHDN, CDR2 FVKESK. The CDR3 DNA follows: TGTGCCAGCAGCCAAGATTGGGGGAACCTTTTTGGGACCCAGTACTTC. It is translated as CASSQDWGNLFGTQYF. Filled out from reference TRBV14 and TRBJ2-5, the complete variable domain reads EAGVTQFPSHSVIEKGQTVTLRCDPISGHDNLYWYRRVMGKEIKFLLHFVKESKQDESGMPNNRFLAERTGGTYSTLKVQPAELEDSGVYFCASSQDWGNLFGTQYFGPGTRLLVL.

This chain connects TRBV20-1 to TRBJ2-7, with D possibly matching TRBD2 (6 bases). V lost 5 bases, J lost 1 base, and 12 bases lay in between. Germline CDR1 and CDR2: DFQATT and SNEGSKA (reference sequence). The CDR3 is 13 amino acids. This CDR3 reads CSAVVGGSYEQYF. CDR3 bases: TGCAGTGCTGTCGTCGGGGGTTCCTACGAGCAGTACTTC.